These T cell receptor beta chains were read from a single sample in a study of neurological immune-mediated disorders. Via MiXCR, TCRdb re-called the 5' RACE reads, giving one row per CDR3 protein. The data hold around 49,000 distinct CDR3 sequences, with approximately 11% observed a single time. Sequencing used PBMCs. The receptors originated from a male donor with HTLV-1-associated myelopathy (HAM/TSP). CDR3s leave out the opening cysteine and the closing phenylalanine or tryptophan. Expanded clones get a size class; other rows say once, few or many, or leave the size out.

size | J | V | CDR3
. | TRBJ2-1 | TRBV2 | ASDRTLIGNEQF
many | TRBJ1-4 | TRBV14 | ASSQDPGAGEKLF
many | TRBJ1-6 | TRBV9 | ASSGGGGTYNSPLH
many | TRBJ2-7 | TRBV15 | ATSRDDSPDEQY
many | TRBJ2-5 | TRBV12-5 | ASGPGQGTPEETQY
many | TRBJ2-1 | TRBV11-2 | ASSLAGSNEQF
many | TRBJ2-5 | TRBV5-1 | ASSLLQETQY
many | TRBJ2-5 | TRBV18 | ASSPLPTGFQETQY
many | TRBJ1-2 | TRBV5-1 | ASSLEGAVYGYT
many | TRBJ2-1 | TRBV7-2 | ASSPSGVNYNEQF